This passage covers 30 T cell receptor beta chains from one sample sequenced in a study of cytomegalovirus exposure and HLA in healthy donors. Primers included in the PCR were 60 Vbeta and 13 Jbeta primers. Generated by immunoSEQ multiplex PCR, the TCRdb table keeps only in-frame clones and is missing some. This sample has about 190,000 clones, with about 84% found just once. Sequenced: PBMCs. The receptors originated from a woman aged 25 to 45 in good health and CMV-seropositive.

This rearrangement joins TRBV28 to TRBJ2-6, with 7 nucleotides matching TRBD1. The CDR3 length is 18 residues. The J segment lost 0 bases and the V segment lost 3 bases, leaving 8 bases of the junction unmatched. CDR1 and CDR2 from the germline V gene are MDHEN and SYDVKM. The CDR3 reads CASSFRTGHDSGANVLTF. CDR3 nucleotides: TGTGCCAGCAGTTTCCGGACAGGCCATGACTCTGGGGCCAACGTCCTGACTTTC. The full variable domain, in which reference TRBV28 and TRBJ2-6 provide the parts outside the CDR3, is DVKVTQSSRYLVKRTGEKVFLECVQDMDHENMFWYRQDPGLGLRLIYFSYDVKMKEKGDIPEGYSVSREKKERFSLILESASTNQTSMYLCASSFRTGHDSGANVLTFGAGSRLTVL.

CDR3 nucleotide sequence: TGTGCCACCAGCTGGGCTAGCGGGAGGGACGATACGCAGTATTTT. The encoded protein is CATSWASGRDDTQYF. This chain connects TRBV15 to TRBJ2-3; 12 bases are shared with TRBD2. Germline lookup yields CDR1 LNHNV and CDR2 YYDKDF (reference sequence). The CDR3 totals 15 residues. J was trimmed by 6 bases and V by 5 bases; bases with no gene match: 6.

The chain links TRBV27 to TRBJ2-7, with TRBD2 as a possible D gene (5 bases). From germline, CDR1 is MNHEY and CDR2 SMNVEV (reference sequence). The CDR3 spans 13 residues. Trimming cost V 2 bases and J 0 bases, with 5 bases left between them. This CDR3 reads CASSLGLSYEQYF. DNA for the CDR3: TGTGCCAGCAGTTTAGGACTCTCCTACGAGCAGTACTTC.

This chain links TRBV30 with TRBJ2-1, with D possibly being TRBD1 (6 bases). This CDR3 contains 13 residues. The germline gives CDR1 GTSNPN, CDR2 SVGIG (reference sequence). Trimming shortened V by 5 bases and J by 6 bases, and 14 bases separated the two germline ends. DNA for the CDR3: TGTGCCTGGGATGGGGGCAGGGGCAATGAGCAGTTCTTC. It codes for CAWDGGRGNEQFF.

The genes are TRBV2 and TRBJ1-3, with 7 bases lining up with TRBD1. Germline V CDR1 and CDR2: SNHLY, FYNNEI. There are 18 residues in the CDR3. The V gene end was trimmed by 6 bases and the J gene end by 0 bases; junction bases not matched to a gene: 14. The CDR3 loop is CASRRELIQGVSGNTIYF. In nucleotides, the CDR3 is TGTGCCAGCAGGAGGGAATTGATTCAGGGGGTCTCTGGAAACACCATATATTTT.

This clone appeared once. The genes are TRBV4-1 and TRBJ2-3, with 12 bases fitting TRBD2. V trimming: 7 bases; J trimming: 0 bases; junction bases outside the gene matches: 8. This CDR3 contains 17 residues. The germline CDR1 and CDR2 sequences are MGHRA and YSYEKL. The CDR3 protein is CASKGTSGGFSTDTQYF. In DNA form, the CDR3 reads TGCGCCAGCAAGGGAACTAGCGGGGGGTTCAGCACAGATACGCAGTATTTT.

This sequence joins TRBV7-2 and TRBJ2-7, with 10 bases lining up with TRBD2. V was clipped by 1 base and J by 1 base; unmatched bases: 10. This CDR3 is 18 amino acids long. The germline V gene encodes CDR1 SGHTA and CDR2 FQGNSA. In nucleotides, the CDR3 is TGTGCCAGCAGCTTAGGCCTAGCGGGAGCCTTTGGATCCTACGAGCAGTACTTC. Protein: CASSLGLAGAFGSYEQYF.

This chain joins TRBV28 and TRBJ1-1; unclear D gene. The length of the CDR3 is 11 residues. The V and J ends lost 7 bases and 5 bases respectively, with 8 bases between them. Per the germline V gene, CDR1 is MDHEN and CDR2 is SYDVKM. The CDR3 region has the DNA TGTGCCAGCACCCATCATACTGAAGCTTTCTTT. It codes for CASTHHTEAFF.

The V gene is TRBV9, the J gene TRBJ2-3; 12 bases agree with TRBD2. Trimming removed 3 bases from V and 1 base from J; junction bases left unmatched: 0. Germline V CDR1 and CDR2: SGDLS, YYNGEE. The CDR3 totals 15 residues. DNA of the CDR3: TGTGCCAGCAGCGGACTAGCGGGAGGCACAGATACGCAGTATTTT. It codes for CASSGLAGGTDTQYF.

J is TRBJ1-2 and V is TRBV2, with a weak D call TRBD1 (5 bases). Deletions cut 9 bases from V and 3 bases from J, with 8 bases between. The CDR3 sequence is 11 residues long. The germline V gene encodes CDR1 SNHLY and CDR2 FYNNEI. The CDR3 sequence: CARQADYGYTF. The CDR3 DNA is TGTGCCAGACAGGCAGACTATGGCTACACCTTC. The full variable domain, rest sourced from reference TRBV2 and TRBJ1-2, is EPEVTQTPSHQVTQMGQEVILRCVPISNHLYFYWYRQILGQKVEFLVSFYNNEISEKSEIFDDQFSVERPDGSNFTLKIRSTKLEDSAMYFCARQADYGYTFGSGTRLTVV.

The chain is built from TRBV5-4 and TRBJ1-4; 7 bases map to TRBD1. Germline trimming cut 1 base from V and 0 bases from J; bases unmatched to any gene: 3. The CDR3 spans 16 residues. Germline V lookup: CDR1 SGHNT, CDR2 YYREEE (reference sequence). The DNA of the CDR3 is TGTGCCAGCAGCTTGAGCCAGGGGGCAACTAATGAAAAACTGTTTTTT. Protein product: CASSLSQGATNEKLFF.

This chain links TRBV5-6 with TRBJ1-1; the D is unclear. Germline-derived CDR1 and CDR2 are SGHDT and YYEEEE. The CDR3 covers 14 residues. V lost 1 base, J lost 3 bases, and 10 bases lay in between. The CDR3 protein is CASSLSGGDTEAFF. DNA for the CDR3: TGTGCCAGCAGCTTGAGCGGTGGCGACACTGAAGCTTTCTTT.

The CDR3 DNA sequence: TGTGCCAGCAGTAAGACATGGAATTCACCCCTCCACTTT. This encodes CASSKTWNSPLHF. The chain has TRBV6-6 and TRBJ1-6; the D is unclear. The CDR3 has 13 amino acids. The V gene lost 5 bases and the J gene lost 7 bases, with 9 bases spanning the gap. Germline values: CDR1 MNHNY, CDR2 SVGAGI (reference sequence).

Details on this clone: Additional DNA sequences in this sample encode the identical CDR3. Here the CDR3 reads CASSGGQGRGETQYF. The CDR3 DNA reads as TGTGCCAGCAGTGGAGGACAGGGGCGGGGAGAGACCCAGTACTTC. The chain uses TRBV6-1 and TRBJ2-5, with 9 bases that match TRBD1. CDR1 MNHNS and CDR2 SASEGT come from the germline V gene. J was trimmed by 4 bases and V by 4 bases; bases with no gene match: 7. The CDR3 spans 15 residues.

This sequence joins TRBV4-1 and TRBJ1-1; D gene unclear. Germline lookup yields CDR1 MGHRA and CDR2 YSYEKL. Trimming left V 4 bases short and J 2 bases short, with 14 bases between. This CDR3 has 15 amino acids. For the CDR3, the DNA is TGCGCCAGCAGCCTATTACGAGAGGGAAACACTGAAGCTTTCTTT. It codes for CASSLLREGNTEAFF.

The chain employs TRBV15 and TRBJ2-7, with TRBD2 matching 13 bases. Germline assignment: CDR1 LNHNV and CDR2 YYDKDF (reference sequence). There are 17 residues in the CDR3. The trim removed 0 bases at V and 7 bases at J, leaving 9 bases unmatched. The CDR3 region is CATSRDSTSGRAGEQYF. The DNA of the CDR3 is TGTGCCACCAGCAGAGATTCCACTAGCGGGAGGGCCGGTGAGCAGTACTTC. Full variable domain (missing parts from reference TRBV15 and TRBJ2-7): DAMVIQNPRYQVTQFGKPVTLSCSQTLNHNVMYWYQQKSSQAPKLLFHYYDKDFNNEADTPDNFQSRRPNTSFCFLDIRSPGLGDTAMYLCATSRDSTSGRAGEQYFGPGTRLTVT.

The chain employs TRBV9 and TRBJ1-1; 7 nucleotides align to TRBD1. CDR3 length: 15 residues. With 0 bases clipped from V and 4 bases from J, the junction kept 6 bases outside the gene matches. Looked up from germline, CDR1 is SGDLS and CDR2 is YYNGEE. The DNA of the CDR3 is TGTGCCAGCAGCGTAGCTTTGACAGGGAGCACTGAAGCTTTCTTT. Amino acids: CASSVALTGSTEAFF.

This chain links TRBV19 with TRBJ1-5; D gene unclear. The CDR3 sequence is 12 residues long. Trimming cost V 3 bases and J 4 bases, with 4 bases left between them. Germline CDR1 and CDR2: LNHDA and SQIVND (reference sequence). The CDR3 loop is CASSISNQPQHF. The CDR3 DNA is TGTGCCAGTAGTATCTCGAATCAGCCCCAGCATTTT.

The chain combines TRBV4-1 with TRBJ1-4; D ambiguous. This CDR3 region has 14 residues. Germline CDR1 is MGHRA and CDR2 is YSYEKL. Trimming removed 0 bases at V and 8 bases at J, with 10 bases between. CDR3 nucleotides: TGCGCCAGCAGCCAAGAGGGGAGGTGGGAAAAACTGTTTTTT. Protein: CASSQEGRWEKLFF.

The chain is built from TRBV30 and TRBJ1-1; possibly TRBD1 for D (6 bases). The CDR3 covers 13 residues. Germline V gene sequence: CDR1 GTSNPN, CDR2 SVGIG (reference sequence). The V end lost 4 bases, the J end lost 8 bases, and 17 bases lay between the germline ends. The CDR3 spells CAWNPGAYLEAFF. CDR3 sequence (DNA): TGTGCCTGGAATCCAGGGGCCTACTTAGAAGCTTTCTTT.

The J gene is TRBJ1-2, the V gene TRBV19, with 8 positions matching TRBD1. The CDR3 is 15 residues long. Germline CDR1 LNHDA, CDR2 SQIVND (reference sequence). The V and J ends lost 4 bases and 3 bases, in that order; junction bases with no gene match: 7. CDR3: CASSKSSGGYYGYTF. CDR3 sequence (DNA): TGTGCCAGTAGTAAGAGCTCAGGGGGCTACTATGGCTACACCTTC.

This chain joins TRBV28 and TRBJ1-2, with D perhaps TRBD1 (5 bases). The CDR3 loop spans 13 amino acids. Germline CDR1 is MDHEN and CDR2 is SYDVKM. V was shortened by 3 bases and J by 3 bases, with 8 bases between the two germline ends. The CDR3 DNA sequence: TGTGCCAGCAGTTTTTCGGGGGACTATGGCTACACCTTC. Protein product: CASSFSGDYGYTF.

The chain employs TRBV4-3 and TRBJ2-2; TRBD2 agrees at 9 bases. Losses at the gene ends were 1 base for V and 6 bases for J; bases not matched to a gene: 12. This CDR3 is built from 18 residues. The germline V gene encodes CDR1 LGHNA and CDR2 YSLEER. The CDR3 here is CASSQGKGSGSGAGELFF. DNA for the CDR3: TGCGCCAGCAGCCAAGGAAAGGGTAGCGGGAGCGGCGCCGGGGAGCTGTTTTTT.

The V and J genes are TRBV28 and TRBJ1-5, with 8 nucleotides matching TRBD1. Germline V gene data show CDR1 as MDHEN and CDR2 as SYDVKM. This CDR3 is 14 amino acids long. The junction had 3 bases not matched to a gene; V was cut back by 2 bases and J by 6 bases. The CDR3 here is CASSLRTGTQPQHF. The CDR3 nucleotides are TGTGCCAGCAGTTTACGGACAGGGACTCAGCCCCAGCATTTT.

The genes are TRBV28 and TRBJ2-3, with TRBD2 matching over 8 bases. The CDR3 covers 17 residues. Per the germline V gene, CDR1 is MDHEN and CDR2 is SYDVKM. Germline trimming cut 3 bases from V and 1 base from J; bases unmatched to any gene: 9. This CDR3 is CASSLGAGVGGTDTQYF. The CDR3 coding sequence is TGTGCCAGCAGTTTGGGAGCGGGAGTTGGGGGCACAGATACGCAGTATTTT.

In DNA, the CDR3 is TGTGCCAGCAGCCAAGATTCGACTAACACCGGGGAGCTGTTTTTT. It is translated as CASSQDSTNTGELFF. The gene calls are TRBV14 and TRBJ2-2; D is undetermined. This CDR3 is built from 15 residues. V was pared by 0 bases and J by 2 bases, with 7 bases between. Germline V gives CDR1 SGHDN, CDR2 FVKESK. The variable domain in full, completed from reference TRBV14 and TRBJ2-2, reads EAGVTQFPSHSVIEKGQTVTLRCDPISGHDNLYWYRRVMGKEIKFLLHFVKESKQDESGMPNNRFLAERTGGTYSTLKVQPAELEDSGVYFCASSQDSTNTGELFFGEGSRLTVL.

The genes are TRBV13 and TRBJ2-1; 9 bases agree with TRBD2. The ends lost 2 bases at V and 6 bases at J; junction bases unmatched: 8. In germline, CDR1 is PRHDT, CDR2 FYEKMQ (reference sequence). The CDR3 runs to 16 residues. The CDR3 sequence: CASSLTGRGGSNEQFF. CDR3 coding DNA: TGTGCCAGCAGCTTAACGGGGCGGGGGGGTTCCAATGAGCAGTTCTTC.

The V and J genes are TRBV6-5 and TRBJ2-7; D remains ambiguous. The CDR3 loop spans 11 amino acids. Trimming stripped 8 bases from V and 0 bases from J, with 5 bases between. Looked up from germline, CDR1 is MNHEY and CDR2 is SVGAGI. The CDR3 DNA is TGTGCCAGCGGCGGCTCCTACGAGCAGTACTTC. Its protein product is CASGGSYEQYF.

The CDR3 region is CSVEDLSPSGGADTQYF. For the CDR3, the DNA is TGCAGCGTTGAAGATTTATCGCCTAGCGGGGGCGCAGATACGCAGTATTTT. The genes are TRBV29-1 and TRBJ2-3; 10 positions match TRBD2. Germline V gene data show CDR1 as SQVTM and CDR2 as ANQGSEA. The trim removed 0 bases at V and 4 bases at J, leaving 10 bases unmatched. This CDR3 spans 17 amino acids.

The chain recombines TRBV9 with TRBJ1-1, with a tentative D call TRBD1 (6 bases). CDR3 length: 16 amino acids. Trimming removed 0 bases at V and 4 bases at J, with 16 bases between. Germline V gene sequence: CDR1 SGDLS, CDR2 YYNGEE. CDR3 DNA: TGTGCCAGCAGCGTAGAGGGGGGGGTGTGGGGCACTGAAGCTTTCTTT. Translating gives CASSVEGGVWGTEAFF.